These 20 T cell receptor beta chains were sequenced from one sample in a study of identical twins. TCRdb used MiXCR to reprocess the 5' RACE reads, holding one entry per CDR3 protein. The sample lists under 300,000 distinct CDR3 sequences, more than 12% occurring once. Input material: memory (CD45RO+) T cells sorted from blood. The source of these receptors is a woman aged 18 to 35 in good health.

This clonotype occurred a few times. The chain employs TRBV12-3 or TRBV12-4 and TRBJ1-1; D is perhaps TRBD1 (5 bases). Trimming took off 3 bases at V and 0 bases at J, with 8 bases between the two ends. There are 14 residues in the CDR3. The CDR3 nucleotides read TGTGCCAGCAGTTTTCGGGGCCTGAACACTGAAGCTTTCTTT. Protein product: CASSFRGLNTEAFF.

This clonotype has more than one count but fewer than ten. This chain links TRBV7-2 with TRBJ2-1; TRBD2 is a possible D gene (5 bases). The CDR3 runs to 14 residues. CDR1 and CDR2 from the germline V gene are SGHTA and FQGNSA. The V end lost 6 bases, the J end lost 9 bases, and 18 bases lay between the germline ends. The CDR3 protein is CASRLGGQRSEQFF. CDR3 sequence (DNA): TGTGCCAGCAGATTGGGCGGGCAGAGGAGTGAGCAGTTCTTC. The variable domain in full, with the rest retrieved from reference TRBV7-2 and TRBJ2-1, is GAGVSQSPSNKVTEKGKDVELRCDPISGHTALYWYRQSLGQGLEFLIYFQGNSAPDKSGLPSDRFSAERTGGSVSTLTIQRTQQEDSAVYLCASRLGGQRSEQFFGPGTRLTVL.

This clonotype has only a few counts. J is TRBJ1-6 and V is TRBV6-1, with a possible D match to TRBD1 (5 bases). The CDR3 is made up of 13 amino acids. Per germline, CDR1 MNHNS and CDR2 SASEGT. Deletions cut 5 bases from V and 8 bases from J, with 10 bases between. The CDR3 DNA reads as TGTGCCAGCAGTCAAGGGGTGCATTCACCCCTCCACTTT. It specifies CASSQGVHSPLHF.

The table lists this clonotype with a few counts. Here the CDR3 reads CASSQVFGGNQPQHF. DNA for the CDR3: TGTGCCAGCAGCCAAGTGTTCGGGGGCAATCAGCCCCAGCATTTT. The rearrangement links TRBV3-1 to TRBJ1-5; D uncertain. The CDR3 loop spans 15 amino acids. Trimming took off 1 base at V and 2 bases at J, with 9 bases between the two ends. The germline CDR1 and CDR2 sequences are LGHDT and YNNKEL (reference sequence).

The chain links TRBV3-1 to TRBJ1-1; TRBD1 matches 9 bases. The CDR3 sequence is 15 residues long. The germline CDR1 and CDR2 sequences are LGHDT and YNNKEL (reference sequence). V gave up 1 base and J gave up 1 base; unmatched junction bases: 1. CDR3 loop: CASSQVQGANTEAFF. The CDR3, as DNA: TGTGCCAGCAGCCAAGTACAGGGGGCGAACACTGAAGCTTTCTTT.

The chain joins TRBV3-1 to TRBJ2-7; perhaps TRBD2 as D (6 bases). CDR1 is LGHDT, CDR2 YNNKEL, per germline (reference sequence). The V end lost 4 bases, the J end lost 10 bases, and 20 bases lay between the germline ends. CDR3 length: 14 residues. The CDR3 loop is CASSRSPGLPIQYF. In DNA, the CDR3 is TGTGCCAGCAGCCGATCACCGGGACTCCCTATCCAGTACTTC.

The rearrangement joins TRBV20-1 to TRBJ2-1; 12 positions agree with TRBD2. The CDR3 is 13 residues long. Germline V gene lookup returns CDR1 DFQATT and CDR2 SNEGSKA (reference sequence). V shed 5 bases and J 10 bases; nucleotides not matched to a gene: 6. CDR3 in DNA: TGCAGTGCTCGACTAGCGGGAGTATGGGAGCAGTTCTTC. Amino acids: CSARLAGVWEQFF.

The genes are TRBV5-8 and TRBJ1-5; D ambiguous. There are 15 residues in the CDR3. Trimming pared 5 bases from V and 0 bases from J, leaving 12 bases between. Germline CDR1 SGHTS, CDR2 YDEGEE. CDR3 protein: CASRPQTNSNQPQHF. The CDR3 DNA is TGTGCCAGCAGACCTCAAACGAATAGCAATCAGCCCCAGCATTTT.

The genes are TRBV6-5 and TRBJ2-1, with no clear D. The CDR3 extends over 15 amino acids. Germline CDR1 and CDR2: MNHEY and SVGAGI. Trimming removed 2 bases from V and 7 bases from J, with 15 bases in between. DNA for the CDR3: TGTGCCAGCAGTTACGGCGGCCTTGGGGTGAATGAGCAGTTCTTC. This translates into CASSYGGLGVNEQFF.

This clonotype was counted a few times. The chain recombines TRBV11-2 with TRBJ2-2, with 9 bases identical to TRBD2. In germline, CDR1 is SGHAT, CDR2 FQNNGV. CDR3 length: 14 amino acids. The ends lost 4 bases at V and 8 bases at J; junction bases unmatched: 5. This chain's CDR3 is CASSWEREVGELFF. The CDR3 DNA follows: TGTGCCAGCAGCTGGGAGCGGGAGGTTGGGGAGCTGTTTTTT.

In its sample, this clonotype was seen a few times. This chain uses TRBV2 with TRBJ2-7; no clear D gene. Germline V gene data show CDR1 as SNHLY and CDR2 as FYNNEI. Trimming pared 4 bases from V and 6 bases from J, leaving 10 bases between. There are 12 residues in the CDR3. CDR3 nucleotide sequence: TGTGCCAGCAGTGGGGCAGGCGGCGAGCAGTACTTC. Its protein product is CASSGAGGEQYF.

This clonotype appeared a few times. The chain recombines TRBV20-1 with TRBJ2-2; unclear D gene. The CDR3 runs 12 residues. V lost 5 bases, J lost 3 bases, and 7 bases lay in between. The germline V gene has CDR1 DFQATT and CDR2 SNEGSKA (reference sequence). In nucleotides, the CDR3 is TGCAGTGCTTCAAAGTACACCGGGGAGCTGTTTTTT. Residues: CSASKYTGELFF.

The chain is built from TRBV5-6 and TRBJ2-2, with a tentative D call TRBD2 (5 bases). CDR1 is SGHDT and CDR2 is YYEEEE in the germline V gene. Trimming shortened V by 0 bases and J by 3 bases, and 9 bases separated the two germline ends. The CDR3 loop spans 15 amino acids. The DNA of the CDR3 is TGTGCCAGCAGCTTGGTTGGGCGGGACACCGGGGAGCTGTTTTTT. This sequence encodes CASSLVGRDTGELFF. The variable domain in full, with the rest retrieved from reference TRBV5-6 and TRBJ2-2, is DAGVTQSPTHLIKTRGQQVTLRCSPKSGHDTVSWYQQALGQGPQFIFQYYEEEERQRGNFPDRFSGHQFPNYSSELNVNALLLGDSALYLCASSLVGRDTGELFFGEGSRLTVL.

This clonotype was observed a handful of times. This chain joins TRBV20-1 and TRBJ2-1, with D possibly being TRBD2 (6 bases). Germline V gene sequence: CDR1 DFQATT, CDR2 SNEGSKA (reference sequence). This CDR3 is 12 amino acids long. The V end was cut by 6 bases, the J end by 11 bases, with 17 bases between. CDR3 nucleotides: TGCAGTGCAAAAGGAGGGGCCCCTAAGCAGTTCTTC. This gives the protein CSAKGGAPKQFF.

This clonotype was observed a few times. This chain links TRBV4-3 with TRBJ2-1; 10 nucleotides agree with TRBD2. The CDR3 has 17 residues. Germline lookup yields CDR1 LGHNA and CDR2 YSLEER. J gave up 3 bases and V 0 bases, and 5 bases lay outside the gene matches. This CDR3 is CASSQEAQRGGYNEQFF. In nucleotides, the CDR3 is TGCGCCAGCAGCCAAGAAGCTCAGCGGGGGGGCTACAATGAGCAGTTCTTC.

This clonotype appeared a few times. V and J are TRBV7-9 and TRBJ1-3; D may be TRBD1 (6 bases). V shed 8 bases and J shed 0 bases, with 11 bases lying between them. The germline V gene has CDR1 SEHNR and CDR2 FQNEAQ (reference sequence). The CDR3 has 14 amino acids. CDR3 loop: CASGGADSGNTIYF. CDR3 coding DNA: TGTGCCAGCGGGGGGGCCGACTCTGGAAACACCATATATTTT.

The CDR3 bases are TGTGCCAGCAGGGACCCGACTAGAACGACAGATACGCAGTATTTT. This codes for CASRDPTRTTDTQYF. The chain couples TRBV6-2 or TRBV6-3 to TRBJ2-3; the D gene is possibly TRBD2 (6 bases). The germline V gene has CDR1 MNHEY and CDR2 SVGEGT. This CDR3 has 15 residues. Trimming stripped 6 bases from V and 3 bases from J, with 16 bases between.

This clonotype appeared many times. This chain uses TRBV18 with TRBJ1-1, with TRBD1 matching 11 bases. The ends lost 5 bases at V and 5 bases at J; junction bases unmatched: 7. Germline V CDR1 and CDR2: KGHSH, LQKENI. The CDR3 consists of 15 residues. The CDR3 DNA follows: TGTGCCAGCTCAAGCGGACAGGGGGCTGGGACTGAAGCTTTCTTT. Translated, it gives CASSSGQGAGTEAFF.

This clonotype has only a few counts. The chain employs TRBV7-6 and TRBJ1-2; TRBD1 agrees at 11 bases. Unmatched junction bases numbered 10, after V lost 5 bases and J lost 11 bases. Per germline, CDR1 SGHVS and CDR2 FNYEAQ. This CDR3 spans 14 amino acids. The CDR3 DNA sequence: TGTGCCAGCAGCCCAGCACCGGGACAGGGGGTTTACACCTTC. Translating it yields CASSPAPGQGVYTF.

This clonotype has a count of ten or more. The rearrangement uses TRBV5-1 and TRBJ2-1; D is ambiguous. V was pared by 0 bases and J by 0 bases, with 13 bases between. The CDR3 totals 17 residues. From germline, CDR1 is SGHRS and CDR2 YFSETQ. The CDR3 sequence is CASSLGDRHNSYNEQFF. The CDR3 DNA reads TGCGCCAGCAGCTTGGGAGACCGCCACAACTCCTACAATGAGCAGTTCTTC. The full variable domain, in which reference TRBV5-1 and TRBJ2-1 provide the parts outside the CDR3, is KAGVTQTPRYLIKTRGQQVTLSCSPISGHRSVSWYQQTPGQGLQFLFEYFSETQRNKGNFPGRFSGRQFSNSRSEMNVSTLELGDSALYLCASSLGDRHNSYNEQFFGPGTRLTVL.